This TCR beta chain was sequenced in a study of T cells in Graves' hyperthyroidism and ophthalmopathy. Overall study results and limits: In the blood, most expanded thyroid clonotypes above 0.001 appeared as well. A median 6.5 months before onset, the model predicted ophthalmopathy. Through a model of 13 V-J features, ophthalmopathy was separated from stable hyperthyroidism.

Trimming cost V 1 base and J 4 bases, with 7 bases left between them. Looked up from germline, CDR1 is SGHNT and CDR2 is YYREEE (reference sequence). CDR3 length: 13 residues. Remarks on this clonotype: The antigen remains undetermined.

The TCR beta CDR3 regions underwent amplification using RNA transcripts as the source. First-round RT-PCR of the TCR CDR3 relied on the HTBI primer set. MiXCR, run by TCRdb on the multiplex PCR reads, gives a single entry per CDR3 protein. The sample records 50,000 to 60,000 distinct CDR3 sequences, roughly half being singletons. The sequencing input was blood. The gene calls are TRBV5-4 and TRBJ2-3; D remains ambiguous. This sequence was found in a woman aged 45 to 65 with Graves' ophthalmopathy. The CDR3 loop is CASSLFGADTQYF. The CDR3 DNA reads TGTGCCAGCAGCTTGTTCGGCGCAGATACGCAGTATTTT.